These 8 T cell receptor beta chains were sequenced from one sample in a study of T cell repertoires in cytomegalovirus infection. A single record per CDR3 protein comes from TCRdb applying MiXCR to the reads. The sample records 800,000 to 950,000 distinct CDR3 sequences, about 31% being singletons. These receptors' targets are unknown. This material consisted of cultured CD8+ T cells from PBMCs, taken from culture after CMV antigen stimulation. Every receptor here comes from a human donor in good health (CMV status not recorded). Some clones in this sample may be carry-over from other donors' samples.

This clonotype was recorded a few times. The chain combines TRBV2 with TRBJ2-1, with a tentative D call TRBD2 (7 bases). Germline V CDR1 and CDR2: SNHLY, FYNNEI. Trimming pared 5 bases from V and 5 bases from J, leaving 13 bases between. The CDR3 sequence is 14 residues long. CDR3 DNA: TGTGCCAGCAGTATTGGGGGGGCCCACAATGAGCAGTTCTTC. Encoded protein: CASSIGGAHNEQFF.

This clonotype has more than one count but fewer than ten. The chain carries TRBV7-9 and TRBJ2-1; possible D gene TRBD2, 6 bases. From germline, CDR1 is SEHNR and CDR2 FQNEAQ (reference sequence). The length of the CDR3 is 18 residues. Trimming removed 5 bases from V and 0 bases from J, with 20 bases in between. CDR3 nucleotide sequence: TGTGCCAGCAGCACCAACCGGGGGAGAATAAGCTCCTACAATGAGCAGTTCTTC. Protein: CASSTNRGRISSYNEQFF.

This clonotype has more than one count but fewer than ten. This sequence joins TRBV6-5 and TRBJ1-1, with D hard to call. The CDR3 consists of 13 residues. The germline V gene has CDR1 MNHEY and CDR2 SVGAGI. Trimming removed 0 bases from V and 3 bases from J, with 5 bases in between. For the CDR3, the DNA is TGTGCCAGCAGTTACTCGACGCACACTGAAGCTTTCTTT. It specifies CASSYSTHTEAFF.

The chain joins TRBV2 to TRBJ1-1, with D uncertain. V lost 10 bases, J lost 5 bases, and 14 bases lay in between. From germline, CDR1 is SNHLY and CDR2 FYNNEI. CDR3 size: 12 residues. The CDR3 loop is CATSEESTEAFF. CDR3 DNA: TGTGCCACCTCGGAGGAATCGACTGAAGCTTTCTTT.

This chain links TRBV7-9 with TRBJ2-1; D is unresolved. The CDR3 has 13 amino acids. V was shortened by 5 bases and J by 13 bases, with 18 bases between the two germline ends. Per the germline V gene, CDR1 is SEHNR and CDR2 is FQNEAQ (reference sequence). As DNA, the CDR3 is TGTGCCAGCAGCCCTCAGGATGCCATGGGACAGTTCTTC. It specifies CASSPQDAMGQFF. Using reference TRBV7-9 and TRBJ2-1 for the parts outside the CDR3, the full variable domain is DTGVSQNPRHKITKRGQNVTFRCDPISEHNRLYWYRQTLGQGPEFLTYFQNEAQLEKSRLLSDRFSAERPKGSFSTLEIQRTEQGDSAMYLCASSPQDAMGQFFGPGTRLTVL.

This clonotype has ten or more counts. V is TRBV7-9 and J is TRBJ1-3; weak D call: TRBD1 (5 bases). The germline V and J ends were trimmed by 2 bases and 0 bases, with 8 bases remaining between them. This CDR3 spans 15 amino acids. Germline lookup yields CDR1 SEHNR and CDR2 FQNEAQ (reference sequence). The CDR3 DNA reads TGTGCCAGCAGCTTAACAGGCCGCTCTGGAAACACCATATATTTT. Translation gives CASSLTGRSGNTIYF.

Points on this clonotype: This may arise from a read error, as a much more abundant clone is one base away. The V and J genes are TRBV7-2 and TRBJ1-5; possible D gene TRBD1, 5 bases. There are 18 residues in the CDR3. Deletions cut 4 bases from V and 0 bases from J, with 19 bases between. Germline values: CDR1 SGHTA, CDR2 FQGNSA. The CDR3 sequence: CASSSPGPMGASNQPQHF. Here the CDR3 DNA reads TGTGCCAGCAGCTCTCCGGGACCAATGGGCGCTAGCAATCAGCCCCAGCATTTT.

Turning to this clonotype: The junction and the germline gene differ at one end; a read error may be behind it. The chain carries TRBV7-6 and TRBJ1-5; D remains ambiguous. The germline gives CDR1 SGHVS, CDR2 FNYEAQ. The CDR3 has 13 amino acids. DNA for the CDR3: TGTGCCAGCAGCGCAGGATATAGTCAGCCCCTGCATTTT. Its translation is CASSAGYSQPLHF. Complete variable domain (other parts from reference TRBV7-6 and TRBJ1-5): GAGVSQSPRYKVTKRGQDVALRCDPISGHVSLYWYRQALGQGPEFLTYFNYEAQQDKSGLPNDRFSAERPEGSISTLTIQRTEQRDSAMYRCASSAGYSQPLHFGDGTRLSIL.